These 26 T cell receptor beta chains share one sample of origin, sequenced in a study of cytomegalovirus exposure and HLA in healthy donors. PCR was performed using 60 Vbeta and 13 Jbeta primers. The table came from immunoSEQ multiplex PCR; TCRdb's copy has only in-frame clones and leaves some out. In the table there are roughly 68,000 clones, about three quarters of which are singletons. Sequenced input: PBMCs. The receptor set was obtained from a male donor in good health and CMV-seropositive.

CDR3 nucleotides: TGTGCCAGCAGCTTGGCCGGGAAGGTGAACACTGAAGCTTTCTTT. It specifies CASSLAGKVNTEAFF. The chain employs TRBV5-6 and TRBJ1-1, with D unclear. Germline loops: CDR1 SGHDT, CDR2 YYEEEE. Trimming removed 0 bases at V and 0 bases at J, with 9 bases between. The length of the CDR3 is 15 residues.

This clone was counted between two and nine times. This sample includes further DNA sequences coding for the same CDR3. CDR3 nucleotide sequence: TGTGCCAGCAGCCCTGGACTAGCGGGGGCCCGCACAGATACGCAGTATTTT. It is translated as CASSPGLAGARTDTQYF. This chain links TRBV7-9 with TRBJ2-3; 13 bases fit TRBD2. The CDR3 consists of 17 residues. CDR1 and CDR2 (germline): SEHNR, FQNEAQ (reference sequence). With V trimmed by 5 bases and J by 1 base, 6 bases remained unmatched. Complete variable domain (other parts from reference TRBV7-9 and TRBJ2-3): DTGVSQNPRHKITKRGQNVTFRCDPISEHNRLYWYRQTLGQGPEFLTYFQNEAQLEKSRLLSDRFSAERPKGSFSTLEIQRTEQGDSAMYLCASSPGLAGARTDTQYFGPGTRLTVL.

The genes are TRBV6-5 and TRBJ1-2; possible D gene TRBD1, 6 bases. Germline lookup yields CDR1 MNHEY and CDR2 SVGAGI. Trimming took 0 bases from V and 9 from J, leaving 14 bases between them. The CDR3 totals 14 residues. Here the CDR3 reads CASSYSVRGHSYTF. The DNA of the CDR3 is TGTGCCAGCAGTTACTCGGTGCGGGGGCACAGCTACACCTTC.

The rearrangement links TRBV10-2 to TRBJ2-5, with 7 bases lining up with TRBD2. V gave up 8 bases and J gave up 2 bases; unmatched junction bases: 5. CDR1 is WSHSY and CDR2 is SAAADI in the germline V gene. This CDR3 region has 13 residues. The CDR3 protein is CASGRLAQETQYF. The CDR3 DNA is TGCGCCAGCGGCAGACTAGCACAAGAGACCCAGTACTTC.

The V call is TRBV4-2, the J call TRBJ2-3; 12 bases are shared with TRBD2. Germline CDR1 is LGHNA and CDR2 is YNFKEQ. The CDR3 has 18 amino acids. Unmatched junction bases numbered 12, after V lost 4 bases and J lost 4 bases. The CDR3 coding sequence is TGTGCCAGCAGCCCCCTGACGCGGACTAGCGGGGAAGCAGATACGCAGTATTTT. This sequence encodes CASSPLTRTSGEADTQYF.

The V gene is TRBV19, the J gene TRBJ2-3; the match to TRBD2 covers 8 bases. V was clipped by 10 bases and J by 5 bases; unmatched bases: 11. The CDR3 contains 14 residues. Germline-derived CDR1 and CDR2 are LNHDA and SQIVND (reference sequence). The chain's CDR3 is CATSQAGEIDTQYF. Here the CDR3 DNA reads TGTGCCACTAGCCAAGCGGGGGAAATAGATACGCAGTATTTT.

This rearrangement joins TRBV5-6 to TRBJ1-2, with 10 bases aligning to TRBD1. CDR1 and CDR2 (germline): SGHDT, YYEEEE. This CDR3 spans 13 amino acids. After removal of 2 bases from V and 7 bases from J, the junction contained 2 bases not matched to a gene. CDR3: CASSFRTGGGYTF. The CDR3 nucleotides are TGTGCCAGCAGCTTCCGGACAGGGGGTGGCTACACCTTC.

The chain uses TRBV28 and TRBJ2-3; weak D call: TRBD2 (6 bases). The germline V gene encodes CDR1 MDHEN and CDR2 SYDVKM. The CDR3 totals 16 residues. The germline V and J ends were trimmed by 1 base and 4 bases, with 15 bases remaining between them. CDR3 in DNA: TGTGCCAGCAGTTTATTCAGGGCGCGGGGCTCAGATACGCAGTATTTT. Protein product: CASSLFRARGSDTQYF.

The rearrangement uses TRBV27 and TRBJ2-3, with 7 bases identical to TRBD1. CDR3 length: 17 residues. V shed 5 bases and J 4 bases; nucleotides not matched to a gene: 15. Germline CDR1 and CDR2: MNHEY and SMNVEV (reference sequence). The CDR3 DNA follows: TGTGCCAGCAGTCCGCCCGGGCTCACTCAGGGGGCAGATACGCAGTATTTT. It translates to CASSPPGLTQGADTQYF.

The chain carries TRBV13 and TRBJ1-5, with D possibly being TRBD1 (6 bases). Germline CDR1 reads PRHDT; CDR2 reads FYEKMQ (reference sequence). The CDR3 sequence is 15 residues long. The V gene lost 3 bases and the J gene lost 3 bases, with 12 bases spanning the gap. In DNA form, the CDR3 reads TGTGCCAGCAGCTTCCGTGGACAGTACAATCAGCCCCAGCATTTT. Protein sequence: CASSFRGQYNQPQHF.

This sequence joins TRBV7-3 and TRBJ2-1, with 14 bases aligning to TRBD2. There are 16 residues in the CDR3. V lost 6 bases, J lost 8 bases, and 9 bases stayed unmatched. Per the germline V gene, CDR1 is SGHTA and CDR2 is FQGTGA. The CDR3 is CASRPTGTSGGDEQFF. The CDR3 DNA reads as TGTGCCAGCAGGCCTACCGGGACTAGCGGGGGCGATGAGCAGTTCTTC.

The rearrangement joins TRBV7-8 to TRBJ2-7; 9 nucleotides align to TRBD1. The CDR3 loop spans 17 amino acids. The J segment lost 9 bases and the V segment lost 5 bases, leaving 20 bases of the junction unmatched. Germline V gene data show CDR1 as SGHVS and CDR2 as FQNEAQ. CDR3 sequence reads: CASSPNTRQGVSIGQYF. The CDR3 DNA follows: TGTGCCAGCAGCCCAAATACTCGACAGGGGGTGAGTATCGGGCAGTACTTC.

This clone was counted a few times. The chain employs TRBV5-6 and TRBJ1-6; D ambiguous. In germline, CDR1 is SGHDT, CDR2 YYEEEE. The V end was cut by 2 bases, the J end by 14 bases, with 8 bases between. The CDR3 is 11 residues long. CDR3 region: CASSFRTTLHF. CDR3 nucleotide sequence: TGTGCCAGCAGCTTCCGAACAACCCTCCACTTT.

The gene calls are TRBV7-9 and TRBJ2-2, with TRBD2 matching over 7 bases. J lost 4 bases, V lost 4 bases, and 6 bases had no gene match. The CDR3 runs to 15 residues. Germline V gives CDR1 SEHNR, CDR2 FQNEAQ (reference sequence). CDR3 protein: CASSSPGLPTGELFF. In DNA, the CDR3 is TGTGCCAGCAGCTCCCCGGGACTACCCACCGGGGAGCTGTTTTTT.

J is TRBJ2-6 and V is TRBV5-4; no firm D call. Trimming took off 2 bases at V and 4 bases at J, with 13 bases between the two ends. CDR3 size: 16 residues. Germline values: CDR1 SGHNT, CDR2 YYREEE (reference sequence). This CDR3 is CASSFLLVTGANVLTF. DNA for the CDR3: TGTGCCAGCAGCTTTCTCCTAGTGACGGGGGCCAACGTCCTGACTTTC.

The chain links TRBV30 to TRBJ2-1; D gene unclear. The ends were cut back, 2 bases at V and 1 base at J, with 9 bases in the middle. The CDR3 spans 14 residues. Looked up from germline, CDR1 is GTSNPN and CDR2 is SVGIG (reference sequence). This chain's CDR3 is CAWSLRLSYNEQFF. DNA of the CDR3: TGTGCCTGGAGTTTGCGGTTATCCTACAATGAGCAGTTCTTC.

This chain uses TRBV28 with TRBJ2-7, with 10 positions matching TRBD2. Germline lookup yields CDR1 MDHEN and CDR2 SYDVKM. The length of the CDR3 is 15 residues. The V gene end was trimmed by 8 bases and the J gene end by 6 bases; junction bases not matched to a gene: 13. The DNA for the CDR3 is TGTGCCAGCCCCGGAGCGGGGGGGATTTCTCGCGAGCAGTACTTC. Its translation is CASPGAGGISREQYF.

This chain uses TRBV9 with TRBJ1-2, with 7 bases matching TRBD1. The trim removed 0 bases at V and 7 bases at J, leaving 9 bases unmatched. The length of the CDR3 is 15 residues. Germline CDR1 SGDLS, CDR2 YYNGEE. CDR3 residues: CASSVDPGTVGGYTF. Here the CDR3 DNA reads TGTGCCAGCAGCGTAGACCCCGGGACAGTGGGTGGCTACACCTTC.

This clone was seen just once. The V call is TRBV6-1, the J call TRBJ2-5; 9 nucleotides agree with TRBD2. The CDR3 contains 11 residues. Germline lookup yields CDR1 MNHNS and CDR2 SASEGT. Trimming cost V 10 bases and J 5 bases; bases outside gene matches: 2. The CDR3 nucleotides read TGTGCCACAGGACTAGCGGAGACCCAGTACTTC. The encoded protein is CATGLAETQYF.

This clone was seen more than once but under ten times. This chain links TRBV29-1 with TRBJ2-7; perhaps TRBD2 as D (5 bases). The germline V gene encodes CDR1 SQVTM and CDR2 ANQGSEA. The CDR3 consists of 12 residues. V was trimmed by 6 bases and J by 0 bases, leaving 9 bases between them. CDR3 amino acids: CSVRVTSYEQYF. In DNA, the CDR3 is TGCAGCGTGAGGGTCACCTCCTACGAGCAGTACTTC.

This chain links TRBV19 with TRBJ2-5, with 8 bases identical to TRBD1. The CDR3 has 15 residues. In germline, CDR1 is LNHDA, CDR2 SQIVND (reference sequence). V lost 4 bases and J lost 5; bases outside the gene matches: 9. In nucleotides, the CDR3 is TGTGCCAGTAGTAATCGCAGGGGGCGCGGGGAGACCCAGTACTTC. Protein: CASSNRRGRGETQYF. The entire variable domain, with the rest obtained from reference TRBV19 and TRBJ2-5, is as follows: DGGITQSPKYLFRKEGQNVTLSCEQNLNHDAMYWYRQDPGQGLRLIYYSQIVNDFQKGDIAEGYSVSREKKESFPLTVTSAQKNPTAFYLCASSNRRGRGETQYFGPGTRLLVL.

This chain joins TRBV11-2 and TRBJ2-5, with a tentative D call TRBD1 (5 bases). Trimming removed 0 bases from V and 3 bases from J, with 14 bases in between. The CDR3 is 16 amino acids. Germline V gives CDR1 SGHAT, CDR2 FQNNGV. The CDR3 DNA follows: TGTGCCAGCAGCTTAGAAAGCTACGTAGGGGAAGAGACCCAGTACTTC. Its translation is CASSLESYVGEETQYF.

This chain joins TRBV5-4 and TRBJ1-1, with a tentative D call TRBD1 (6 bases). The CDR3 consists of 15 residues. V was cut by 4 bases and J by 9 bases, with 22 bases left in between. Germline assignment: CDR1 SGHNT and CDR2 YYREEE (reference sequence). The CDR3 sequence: CASSPWTAGVAKAFF. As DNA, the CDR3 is TGTGCCAGCAGCCCCTGGACAGCCGGGGTTGCTAAAGCTTTCTTT.

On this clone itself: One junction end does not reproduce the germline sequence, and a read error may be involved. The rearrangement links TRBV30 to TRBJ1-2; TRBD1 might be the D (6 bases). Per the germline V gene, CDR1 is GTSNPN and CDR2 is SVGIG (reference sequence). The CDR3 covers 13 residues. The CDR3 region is CAWNTGSPYGCAF. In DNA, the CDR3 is TGTGCCTGGAATACAGGGTCTCCCTATGGCTGCGCCTTC. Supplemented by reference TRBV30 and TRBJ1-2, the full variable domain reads SQTIHQWPATLVQPVGSPLSLECTVEGTSNPNLYWYRQAAGRGLQLLFYSVGIGQISSEVPQNLSASRPQDRQFILSSKKLLLSDSGFYLCAWNTGSPYGCAFGSGTRLTVV.

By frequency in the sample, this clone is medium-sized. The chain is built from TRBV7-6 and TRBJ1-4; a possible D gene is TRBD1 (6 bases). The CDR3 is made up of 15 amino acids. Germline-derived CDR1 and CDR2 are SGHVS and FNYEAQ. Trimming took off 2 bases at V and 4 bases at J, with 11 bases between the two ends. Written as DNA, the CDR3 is TGTGCCAGCAGCTTACAGGGGATTAGTAATGAAAAACTGTTTTTT. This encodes CASSLQGISNEKLFF.

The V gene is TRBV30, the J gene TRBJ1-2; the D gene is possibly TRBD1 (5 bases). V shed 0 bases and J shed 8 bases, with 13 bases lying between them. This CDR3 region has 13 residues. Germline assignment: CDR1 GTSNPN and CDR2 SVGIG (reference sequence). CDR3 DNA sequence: TGTGCCTGGAGTGTAGGCGGGGGATCAGGCTACACCTTC. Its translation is CAWSVGGGSGYTF.